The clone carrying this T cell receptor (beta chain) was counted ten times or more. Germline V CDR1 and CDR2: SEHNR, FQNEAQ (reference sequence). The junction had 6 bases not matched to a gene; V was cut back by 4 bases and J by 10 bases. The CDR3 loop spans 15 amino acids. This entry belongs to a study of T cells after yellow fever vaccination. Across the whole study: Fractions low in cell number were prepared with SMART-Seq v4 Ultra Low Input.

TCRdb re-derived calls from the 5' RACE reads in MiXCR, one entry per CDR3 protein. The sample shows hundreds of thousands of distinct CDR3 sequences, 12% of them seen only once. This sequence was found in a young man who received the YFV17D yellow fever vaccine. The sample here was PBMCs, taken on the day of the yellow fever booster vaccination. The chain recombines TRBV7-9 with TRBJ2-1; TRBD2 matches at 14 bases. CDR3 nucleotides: TGTGCCAGCAGCTCCGTAGGGACTAGCGGGAGCGAGCAGTTCTTC. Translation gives CASSSVGTSGSEQFF. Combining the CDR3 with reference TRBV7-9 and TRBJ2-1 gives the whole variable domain DTGVSQNPRHKITKRGQNVTFRCDPISEHNRLYWYRQTLGQGPEFLTYFQNEAQLEKSRLLSDRFSAERPKGSFSTLEIQRTEQGDSAMYLCASSSVGTSGSEQFFGPGTRLTVL.